This T cell receptor (beta chain) stems from a study of shared clonotypes between healthy human individuals (TCRdb year 2020). Context from the whole study: Two women and a few men aged 18 to 49 years were included in the cohort. Per donor, three plates each were used for CD4 naive and CD4 memory, two for CD8 naive, and one for CD8 memory. To estimate repertoire size and how much clonotypes are shared between individuals, the study performed deep sequencing of blood TCR repertoires from roughly five healthy adults. To increase sequencing depth and limit assay-specific biases, different laboratories used diverse techniques to prepare libraries and sequence TCR repertoires. Leukapheresis yielded between about 0.85 and 10 billion PBMCs per donor. The research as a whole found: Higher generation probabilities were observed for clonotypes shared by all four sorted-subset donors than for non-shared clonotypes. Around 5% of naive CD4, approximately 3.7% of naive CD8, about 2.5% of memory CD4, and 0.35% to 0.4% of memory CD8 clonotypes were shared across a handful of donors. Estimated clonotype richness was generally larger for naive than for memory subsets. Sampling was restricted to blood, and TCR repertoires in tissue are likely to differ from TCR repertoires in blood. Incomplete sequencing was indicated by rarefaction of sorted-subset datasets, despite the large sequencing depth. Based on pairwise subsampling, the degree of clonotype sharing among donors was expected to be affected by sequencing depth. Because the study included only a small number of donors, the genetic and exposure-history diversity represented was limited.

TCR CDR3 regions were amplified from genomic DNA by multiplex PCR using the deep immunoSEQ assay. For each cell subset, the extracted genomic DNA was distributed evenly across all wells of several immunoSEQ 96-well plates, and each plate served as one replicate. For sorted subsets, approximately 200 ng of genomic DNA, equivalent to 30,000 or so T cell genomes, went into each replicate PCR. Purified libraries were measured with a Qubit 3.0 fluorometer, size-checked on a Bioanalyzer 2100, and measured again with the KAPA Library Quantification kit. Every immunoSEQ 96-well plate was sequenced on a separate single-read 150-cycle Illumina NextSeq 550 flow cell. For the original study's pipeline: Because the immunoSEQ output included only junctional sequences and no quality scores, the filtering could not be the same as the filtering used for full-length reads. To assign V/J genes and CDR3, sequences were annotated using PyIR, a Python wrapper for IgBLAST v1.9, with IMGT germline references. Reads with weak V/J assignments (E-value above 1e-6), missing CDR3, stop codons, out-of-frame junctions, or ambiguous translated residues were removed. V3J clonotypes were defined as sequences sharing the same inferred V gene, J gene, and CDR3 amino acid sequence. Percentage overlap between repertoires was computed as shared unique clonotypes divided by the size of the smaller repertoire. Three approaches were used to assess repertoire richness: RTK rarefaction, the Chao1 estimator, and Recon v2.1 estimates of unobserved clonotypes. For all TCRbeta clonotypes obtained by the gDNA method from a few donors, generation probabilities were computed with OLGA. Entries here come from immuneACCESS through TCRdb and include only in-frame sequences with V and J called. Some clones fail to appear in such tables; in the studies checked, an unresolved V gene covers under half of the shortfall, and the cause of the remainder is unknown. The V and J calls and clone size were taken over from that table, and D and trimming were inferred from the DNA. The sample includes 2 million to 3 million clones, with over 85% observed a single time. Of the sample, approximately 0.37% falls within the top ten clones.

Concerning this clone itself: The clone's antigen remains unknown. Base qualities were left out, and no much larger clone turns up one base away.

Healthy HIV-negative adults with no recently reported acute infections or vaccinations were included as donors. Only Caucasian adults living in Nashville, Tennessee, USA were represented among the donors. Magnetic negative selection was used to enrich CD4+ T cells, after which naive cells were positively selected on CD45RA and the negative fraction became the memory subset. After blood collection by leukapheresis, PBMCs were isolated using Ficoll-Histopaque density gradient centrifugation and then cryopreserved in the vapor phase of liquid nitrogen. Purity and quantity of every magnetically sorted T cell population were checked by analytical flow cytometry. Each sorted fraction had its genomic DNA isolated and then quantified by UV absorbance on a Nanodrop 2000c. Trimming costs V 5 bases and J 4 bases, and their ends lie 14 bases apart. As encoded in the germline V gene, CDR1 is MNHEY while CDR2 is SVGAGI. The CDR3 runs 14 amino acids, cysteine and phenylalanine included. The kept DNA is CDR3 alone, 42 bases in frame from the first base.

The chain joins TRBV6-5 to TRBJ1-1; the D gene is possibly TRBD1, with 5 bases matching. This sequence was found in a man younger than 35 in good health. Some clones in this sample may be carry-over from other donors' samples. The sample taken for sequencing was naive CD4+ T cells from PBMCs. The sample's cell subset or site label, decoded: CD45RA+ positively selected. For the CDR3, the sequence is CASSGGRAFTEAFF. The bases read TGTGCCAGCAGTGGGGGACGAGCCTTCACTGAAGCTTTCTTT.